A single sample gave rise to the 3 T cell receptor beta chains below, sequenced in a study of early T cells in non-severe SARS-CoV-2 infection. TCRdb recomputed calls from the 5' RACE reads with MiXCR, one row per CDR3 protein. The sample includes roughly 70,000 distinct CDR3 sequences, under 15% seen only once; the top ten take over 0.95%. Sample: whole blood. The receptors originated from an adult who was a healthcare worker with PCR-confirmed SARS-CoV-2 infection or an uninfected control (not recorded which).

Judged by abundance, this clonotype is medium-sized (0.01 to 0.1%). Mismatch with germline at one junction end may stem from a read error. CDR3 protein: CASTWTSGGPEAQYF. As DNA, the CDR3 is TGTGCCAGCACCTGGACTAGCGGGGGTCCAGAGGCCCAGTACTTC. V and J are TRBV7-2 and TRBJ2-5; TRBD2 matches 13 bases. The CDR3 totals 15 residues. Germline values: CDR1 SGHTA, CDR2 FQGNSA.

The V call is TRBV29-1, the J call TRBJ1-1; 7 nucleotides match TRBD1. This CDR3 is 11 amino acids long. CDR1 SQVTM and CDR2 ANQGSEA come from the germline V gene. V was clipped by 7 bases and J by 4 bases; unmatched bases: 3. The DNA of the CDR3 is TGCAGCGGAAGGGGGCCCACTGAAGCTTTCTTT. Its protein product is CSGRGPTEAFF. Supplemented by reference TRBV29-1 and TRBJ1-1, the full variable domain reads SAVISQKPSRDICQRGTSLTIQCQVDSQVTMMFWYRQQPGQSLTLIATANQGSEATYESGFVIDKFPISRPNLTFSTLTVSNMSPEDSSIYLCSGRGPTEAFFGQGTRLTVV.

This clonotype has a count of ten or more. The chain employs TRBV28 and TRBJ2-1, with D perhaps matching TRBD1 (6 bases). The CDR3 has 16 amino acids. The germline gives CDR1 MDHEN, CDR2 SYDVKM. V was clipped by 7 bases and J by 0 bases, with 16 bases between them. This CDR3 is CASTPRGGSSYNEQFF. CDR3 nucleotide sequence: TGTGCCAGCACTCCAAGAGGGGGTAGCTCCTACAATGAGCAGTTCTTC. Together with reference TRBV28 and TRBJ2-1, the CDR3 gives the full variable domain: DVKVTQSSRYLVKRTGEKVFLECVQDMDHENMFWYRQDPGLGLRLIYFSYDVKMKEKGDIPEGYSVSREKKERFSLILESASTNQTSMYLCASTPRGGSSYNEQFFGPGTRLTVL.